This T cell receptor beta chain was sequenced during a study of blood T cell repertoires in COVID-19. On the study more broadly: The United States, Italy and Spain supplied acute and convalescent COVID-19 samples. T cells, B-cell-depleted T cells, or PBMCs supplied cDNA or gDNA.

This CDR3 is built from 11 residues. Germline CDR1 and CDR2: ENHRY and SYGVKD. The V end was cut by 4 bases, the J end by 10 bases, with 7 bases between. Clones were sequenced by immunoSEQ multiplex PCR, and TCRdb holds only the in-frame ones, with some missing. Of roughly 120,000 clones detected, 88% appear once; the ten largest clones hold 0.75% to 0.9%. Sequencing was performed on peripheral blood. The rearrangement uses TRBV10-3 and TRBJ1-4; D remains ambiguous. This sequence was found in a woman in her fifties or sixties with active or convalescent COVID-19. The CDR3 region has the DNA TGTGCCATCAGTGGGGAGGGAAAACTGTTTTTT. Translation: CAISGEGKLFF.